The sequence of this T cell receptor (beta chain) was determined in a study of human T cells and chemical hapten exposure. Looking at the study overall: Throughout the approximately 24-week study, diphenylcyclopropenone was applied weekly to the patients' scalps. TCR yield per sample varied, mainly due to pooled library volumes. Study results and caveats: TCRs at high frequency, those above 1 in 1000, did not change with DPC sensitization.

The V end was cut by 6 bases, the J end by 8 bases, with 16 bases between. The CDR3 loop spans 13 amino acids. Germline V gene data show CDR1 as LNHDA and CDR2 as SQIVND (reference sequence). Unique molecular identifiers were attached to individual cDNA molecules during library preparation. MiXCR, applied by TCRdb to the RACE reads, yields one record per CDR3 protein. The sample shows 57,000 or so distinct CDR3 sequences, around 10% of them seen only once. Time point indicated: pre-sensitization, week 0. The treatment was: therapeutic diphenylcyclopropenone sensitization with weekly scalp DPC. This clonotype was observed many times. Its antigen remains unidentified.

Sequenced material: whole blood, taken in connection with sensitization to the hapten diphenylcyclopropenone (DPC). This chain uses TRBV19 with TRBJ1-2; unclear D gene. This clonotype was obtained from a woman aged 40 to 50 with alopecia areata. Some clones in this sample may be carry-over from other donors' samples. CDR3 coding DNA: TGTGCCAGTAGAGTAACTAAATCGGAAGGCTACACCTTC. This translates into CASRVTKSEGYTF. Full variable domain (missing parts from reference TRBV19 and TRBJ1-2): DGGITQSPKYLFRKEGQNVTLSCEQNLNHDAMYWYRQDPGQGLRLIYYSQIVNDFQKGDIAEGYSVSREKKESFPLTVTSAQKNPTAFYLCASRVTKSEGYTFGSGTRLTVV.